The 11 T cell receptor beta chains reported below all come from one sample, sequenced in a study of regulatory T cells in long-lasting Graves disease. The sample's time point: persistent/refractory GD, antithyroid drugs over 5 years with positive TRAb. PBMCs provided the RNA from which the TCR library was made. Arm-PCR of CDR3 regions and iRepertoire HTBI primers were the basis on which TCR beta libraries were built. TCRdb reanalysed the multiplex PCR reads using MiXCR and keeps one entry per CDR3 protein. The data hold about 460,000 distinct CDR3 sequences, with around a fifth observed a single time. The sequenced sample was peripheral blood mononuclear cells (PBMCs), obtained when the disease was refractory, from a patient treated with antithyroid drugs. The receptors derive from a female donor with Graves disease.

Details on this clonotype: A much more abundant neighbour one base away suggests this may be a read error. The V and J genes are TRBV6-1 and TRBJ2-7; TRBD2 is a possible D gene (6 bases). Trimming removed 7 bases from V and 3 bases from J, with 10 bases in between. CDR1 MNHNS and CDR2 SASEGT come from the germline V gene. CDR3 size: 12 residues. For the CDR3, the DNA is TGTGCCAGCACAGCGCGGGGCTACGAGCAGTACTTC. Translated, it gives CASTARGYEQYF.

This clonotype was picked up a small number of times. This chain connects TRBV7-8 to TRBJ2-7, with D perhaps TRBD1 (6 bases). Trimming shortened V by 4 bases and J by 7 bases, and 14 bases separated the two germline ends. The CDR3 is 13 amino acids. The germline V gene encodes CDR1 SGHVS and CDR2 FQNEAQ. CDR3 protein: CASSSQGVREQYF. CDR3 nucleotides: TGTGCCAGCAGCTCACAGGGAGTTCGGGAGCAGTACTTC.

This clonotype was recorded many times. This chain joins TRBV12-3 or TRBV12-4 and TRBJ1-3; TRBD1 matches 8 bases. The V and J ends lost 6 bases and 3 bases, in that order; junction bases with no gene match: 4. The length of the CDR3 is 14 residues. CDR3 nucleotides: TGTGCCAGCAGATACGGACAGGGTGGAAACACCATATATTTT. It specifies CASRYGQGGNTIYF.

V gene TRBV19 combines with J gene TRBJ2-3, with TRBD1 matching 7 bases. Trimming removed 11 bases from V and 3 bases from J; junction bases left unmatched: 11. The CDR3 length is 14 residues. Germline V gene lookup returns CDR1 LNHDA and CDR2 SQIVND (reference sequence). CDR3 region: CAVDASGGTDTQYF. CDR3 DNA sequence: TGTGCCGTGGACGCCTCAGGGGGAACAGATACGCAGTATTTT.

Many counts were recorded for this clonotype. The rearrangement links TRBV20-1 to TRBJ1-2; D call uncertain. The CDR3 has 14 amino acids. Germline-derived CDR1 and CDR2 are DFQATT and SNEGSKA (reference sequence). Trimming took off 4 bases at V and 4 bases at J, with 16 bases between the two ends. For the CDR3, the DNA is TGCAGTGCTAACGACCTTAATTCTGGCTATGGCTACACCTTC. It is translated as CSANDLNSGYGYTF.

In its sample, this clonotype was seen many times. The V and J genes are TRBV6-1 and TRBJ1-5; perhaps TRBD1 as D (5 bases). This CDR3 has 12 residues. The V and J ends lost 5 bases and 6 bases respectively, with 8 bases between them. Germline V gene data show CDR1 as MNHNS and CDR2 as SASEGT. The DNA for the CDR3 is TGTGCCAGCAGTCTGCAGGGTCAGCCCCAGCATTTT. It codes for CASSLQGQPQHF.

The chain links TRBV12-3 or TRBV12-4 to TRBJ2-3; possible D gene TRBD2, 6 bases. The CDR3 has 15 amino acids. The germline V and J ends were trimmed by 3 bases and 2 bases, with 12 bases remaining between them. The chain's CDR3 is CASSLEAGNTDTQYF. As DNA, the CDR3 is TGTGCCAGCAGTTTGGAGGCGGGAAACACAGATACGCAGTATTTT.

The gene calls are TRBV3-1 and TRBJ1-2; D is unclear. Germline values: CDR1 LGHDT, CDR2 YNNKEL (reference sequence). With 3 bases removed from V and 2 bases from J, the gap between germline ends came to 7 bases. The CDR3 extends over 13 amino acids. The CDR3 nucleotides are TGTGCCAGCAGCCATACAGTGAACTATGGCTACACCTTC. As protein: CASSHTVNYGYTF. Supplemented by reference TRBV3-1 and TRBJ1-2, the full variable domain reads DTAVSQTPKYLVTQMGNDKSIKCEQNLGHDTMYWYKQDSKKFLKIMFSYNNKELIINETVPNRFSPKSPDKAHLNLHINSLELGDSAVYFCASSHTVNYGYTFGSGTRLTVV.

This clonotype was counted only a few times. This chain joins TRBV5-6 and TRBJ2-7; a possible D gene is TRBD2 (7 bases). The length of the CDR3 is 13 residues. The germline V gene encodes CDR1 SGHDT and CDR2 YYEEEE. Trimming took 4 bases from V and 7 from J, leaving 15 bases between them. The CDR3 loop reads CASSPWTAGEQYF. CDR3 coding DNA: TGTGCCAGCAGCCCTTGGACAGCGGGGGAGCAGTACTTC. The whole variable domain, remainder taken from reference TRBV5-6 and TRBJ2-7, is DAGVTQSPTHLIKTRGQQVTLRCSPKSGHDTVSWYQQALGQGPQFIFQYYEEEERQRGNFPDRFSGHQFPNYSSELNVNALLLGDSALYLCASSPWTAGEQYFGPGTRLTVT.

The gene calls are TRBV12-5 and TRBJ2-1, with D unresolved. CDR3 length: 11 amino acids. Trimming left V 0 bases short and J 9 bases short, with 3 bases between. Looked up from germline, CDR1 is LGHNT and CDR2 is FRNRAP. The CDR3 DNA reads TGTGCTAGTGGTTTGGTGATTGAGCAGTTCTTC. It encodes CASGLVIEQFF.

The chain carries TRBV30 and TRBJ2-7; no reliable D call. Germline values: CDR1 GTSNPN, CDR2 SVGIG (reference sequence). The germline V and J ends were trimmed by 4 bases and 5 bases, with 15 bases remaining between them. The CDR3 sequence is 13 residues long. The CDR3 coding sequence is TGTGCCTGGAATGCCCCTCAGAAGGACGAGCAGTACTTC. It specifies CAWNAPQKDEQYF. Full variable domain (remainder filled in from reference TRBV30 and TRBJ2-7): SQTIHQWPATLVQPVGSPLSLECTVEGTSNPNLYWYRQAAGRGLQLLFYSVGIGQISSEVPQNLSASRPQDRQFILSSKKLLLSDSGFYLCAWNAPQKDEQYFGPGTRLTVT.